Sequencing of this T cell receptor (beta chain) was carried out in a study of blood T cell repertoires in COVID-19. The overall study: Acute and convalescent COVID-19 specimens originated in the United States, Italy and Spain. PBMCs, B-cell-depleted T cells, or T cells provided the cDNA or gDNA that made up the material.

The repertoire was sequenced with immunoSEQ multiplex PCR; TCRdb's copy has only in-frame clones and lacks some. The table shows approximately 62,000 clones, with 76% occurring only once. J gave up 5 bases and V 6 bases, and 8 bases lay outside the gene matches. CDR3 length: 14 residues. Germline-derived CDR1 and CDR2 are KGHSH and LQKENI. The origin of this receptor is a woman aged 45-59 years with active or convalescent COVID-19. Sequenced input: peripheral blood. The rearrangement joins TRBV18 to TRBJ2-5; 8 nucleotides line up with TRBD2. The CDR3 DNA is TGTGCCAGCTCCGAGTTAGCGGGACGGGAGACCCAGTACTTC. Amino acid sequence: CASSELAGRETQYF. Using reference TRBV18 and TRBJ2-5 for the parts outside the CDR3, the full variable domain is NAGVMQNPRHLVRRRGQEARLRCSPMKGHSHVYWYRQLPEEGLKFMVYLQKENIIDESGMPKERFSAEFPKEGPSILRIQQVVRGDSAAYFCASSELAGRETQYFGPGTRLLVL.